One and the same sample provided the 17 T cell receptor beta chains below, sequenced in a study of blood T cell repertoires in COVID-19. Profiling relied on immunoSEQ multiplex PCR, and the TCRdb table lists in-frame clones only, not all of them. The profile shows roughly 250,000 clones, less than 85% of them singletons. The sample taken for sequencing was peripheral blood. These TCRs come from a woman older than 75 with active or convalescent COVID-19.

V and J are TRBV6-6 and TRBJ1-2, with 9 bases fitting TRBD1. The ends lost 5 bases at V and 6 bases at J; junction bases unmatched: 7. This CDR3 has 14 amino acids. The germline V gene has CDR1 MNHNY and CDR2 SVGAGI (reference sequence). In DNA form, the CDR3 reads TGTGCCAGCAGTACACCGGGACAGGGTGATGGCTACACCTTC. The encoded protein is CASSTPGQGDGYTF.

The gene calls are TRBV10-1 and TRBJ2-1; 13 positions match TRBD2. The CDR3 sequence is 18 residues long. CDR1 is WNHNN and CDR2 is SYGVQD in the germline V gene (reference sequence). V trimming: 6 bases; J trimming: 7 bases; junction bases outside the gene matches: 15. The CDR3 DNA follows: TGCGCCAGCAGCTCGTTTCTGGGACTAGCGGGATCAGGGAATGAGCAGTTCTTC. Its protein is CASSSFLGLAGSGNEQFF.

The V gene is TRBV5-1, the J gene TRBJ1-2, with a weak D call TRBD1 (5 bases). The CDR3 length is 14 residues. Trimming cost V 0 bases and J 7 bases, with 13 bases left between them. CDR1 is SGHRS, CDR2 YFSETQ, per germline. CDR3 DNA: TGCGCCAGCAGCTTGGAGGCAGGGCAAGGTGGCTACACCTTC. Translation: CASSLEAGQGGYTF.

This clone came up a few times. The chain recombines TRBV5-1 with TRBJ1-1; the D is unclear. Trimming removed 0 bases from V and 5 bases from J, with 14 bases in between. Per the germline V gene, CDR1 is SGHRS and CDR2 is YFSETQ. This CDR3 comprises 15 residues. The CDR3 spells CASSLGSLAGTEAFF. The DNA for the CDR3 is TGCGCCAGCAGCTTGGGGTCTCTGGCGGGGACTGAAGCTTTCTTT. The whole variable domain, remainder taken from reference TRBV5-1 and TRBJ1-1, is KAGVTQTPRYLIKTRGQQVTLSCSPISGHRSVSWYQQTPGQGLQFLFEYFSETQRNKGNFPGRFSGRQFSNSRSEMNVSTLELGDSALYLCASSLGSLAGTEAFFGQGTRLTVV.

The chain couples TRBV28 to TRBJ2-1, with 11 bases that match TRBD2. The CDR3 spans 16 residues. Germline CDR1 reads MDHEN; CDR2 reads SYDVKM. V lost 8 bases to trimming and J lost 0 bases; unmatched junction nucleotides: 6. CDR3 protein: CASGDLAGGSYNEQFF. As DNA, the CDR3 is TGTGCCAGCGGCGATCTAGCGGGAGGCTCCTACAATGAGCAGTTCTTC.

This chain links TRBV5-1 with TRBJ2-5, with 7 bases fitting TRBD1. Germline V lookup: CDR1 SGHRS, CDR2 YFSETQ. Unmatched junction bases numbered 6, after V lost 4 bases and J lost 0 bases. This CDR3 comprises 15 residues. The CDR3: CASSPGTDYQETQYF. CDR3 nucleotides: TGCGCCAGCAGCCCGGGGACAGATTACCAAGAGACCCAGTACTTC.

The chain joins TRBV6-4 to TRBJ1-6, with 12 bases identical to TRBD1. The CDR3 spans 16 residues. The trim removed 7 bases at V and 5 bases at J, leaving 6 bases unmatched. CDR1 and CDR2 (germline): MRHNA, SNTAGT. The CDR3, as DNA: TGTGCCAGCATTTCGGGACAGGGGGCGCATAATTCACCCCTCCACTTT. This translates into CASISGQGAHNSPLHF.

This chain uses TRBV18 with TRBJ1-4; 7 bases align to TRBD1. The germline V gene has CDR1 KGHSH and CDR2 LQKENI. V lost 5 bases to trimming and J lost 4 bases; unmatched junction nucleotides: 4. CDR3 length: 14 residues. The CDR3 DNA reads TGTGCCAGCTCAAAACAGGGGAATAATGAAAAACTGTTTTTT. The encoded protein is CASSKQGNNEKLFF.

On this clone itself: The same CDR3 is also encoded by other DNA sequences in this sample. CDR3 sequence (DNA): TGCGCCAGCAGCCGCGACACTGAAGCTTTCTTT. Its translation: CASSRDTEAFF. The chain couples TRBV5-1 to TRBJ1-1; D is unresolved. The CDR3 runs to 11 residues. V was cut by 4 bases and J by 3 bases, with 4 bases left in between. CDR1 and CDR2 (germline): SGHRS, YFSETQ.

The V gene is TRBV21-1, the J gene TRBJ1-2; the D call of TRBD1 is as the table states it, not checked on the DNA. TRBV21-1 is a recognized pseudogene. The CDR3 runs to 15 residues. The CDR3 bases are TGTGCCAGCAGCTCCCGAACCAAAGACACCTACGGCTACACCTTC. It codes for CASSSRTKDTYGYTF.

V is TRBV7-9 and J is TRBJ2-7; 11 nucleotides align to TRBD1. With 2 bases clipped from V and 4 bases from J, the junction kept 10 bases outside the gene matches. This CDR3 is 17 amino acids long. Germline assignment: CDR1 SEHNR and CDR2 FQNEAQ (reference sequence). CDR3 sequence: CASSLSPRGQGVYEQYF. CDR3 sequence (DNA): TGTGCCAGCAGCTTAAGTCCTAGGGGACAGGGGGTTTACGAGCAGTACTTC.

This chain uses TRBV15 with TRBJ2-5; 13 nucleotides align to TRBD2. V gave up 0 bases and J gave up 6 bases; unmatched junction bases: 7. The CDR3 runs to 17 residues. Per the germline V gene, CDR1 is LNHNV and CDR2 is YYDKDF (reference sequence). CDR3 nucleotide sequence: TGTGCCACCAGCAGAGATCCCGCGACTAGCGGGAGGAAGACCCAGTACTTC. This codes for CATSRDPATSGRKTQYF.

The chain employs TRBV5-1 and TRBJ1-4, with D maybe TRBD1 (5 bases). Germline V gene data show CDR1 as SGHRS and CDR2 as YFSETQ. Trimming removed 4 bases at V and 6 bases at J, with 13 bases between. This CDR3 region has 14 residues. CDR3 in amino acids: CASSPQGNDEKLFF. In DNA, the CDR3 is TGCGCCAGCAGCCCCCAGGGCAATGATGAAAAACTGTTTTTT.

As DNA, the CDR3 is TGCAGTGCTAGGGCTAACACTGAAGCTTTCTTT. Protein: CSARANTEAFF. The chain is built from TRBV20-1 and TRBJ1-1; D not certain. Trimming stripped 3 bases from V and 2 bases from J, with 4 bases between. The CDR3 spans 11 residues. CDR1 is DFQATT and CDR2 is SNEGSKA in the germline V gene (reference sequence).

CDR3: CASIRDREERHYGYTF. The CDR3 DNA follows: TGTGCCAGCATTAGGGACAGGGAGGAAAGGCACTATGGCTACACCTTC. The J gene is TRBJ1-2, the V gene TRBV2, with TRBD1 matching over 9 bases. The CDR3 runs to 16 residues. Looked up from germline, CDR1 is SNHLY and CDR2 is FYNNEI. V gave up 7 bases and J gave up 3 bases; unmatched junction bases: 12.

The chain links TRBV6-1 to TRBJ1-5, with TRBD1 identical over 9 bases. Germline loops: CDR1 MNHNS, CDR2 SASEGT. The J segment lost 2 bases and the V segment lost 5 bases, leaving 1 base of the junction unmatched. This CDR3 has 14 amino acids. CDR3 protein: CASSRTGGNQPQHF. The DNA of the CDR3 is TGTGCCAGCAGTAGGACAGGGGGCAATCAGCCCCAGCATTTT.

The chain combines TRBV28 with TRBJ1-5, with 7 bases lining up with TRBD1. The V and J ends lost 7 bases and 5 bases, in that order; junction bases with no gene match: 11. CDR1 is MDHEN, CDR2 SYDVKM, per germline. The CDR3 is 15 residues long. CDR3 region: CASTTQGGSDQPQHF. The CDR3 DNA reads TGTGCCAGCACTACCCAAGGGGGCTCTGATCAGCCCCAGCATTTT.